The rows below give T cell receptor beta chains drawn from one sample of a study of T-cell reconstitution after alpha-beta-depleted transplantation in children. TCRdb reanalysed the PCR reads using MiXCR and keeps one entry per CDR3 protein. The sample holds some 460,000 distinct CDR3 sequences; about 16% are singletons and the top ten take under 30%. The specimen was PBMCs, mostly from graft donor cells, collected 360 days after TCRalphabeta/CD19-depleted stem cell transplant. These receptors were taken from a boy less than two years old who had a stem cell transplant for Wiskott-Aldrich syndrome, so the T cells may come from the graft donor. Each CDR3 is given with its conserved first and last residue. The D gene is left open where the match is weak. Size values are once, few and many counts, or a class for expanded clones, and some rows have none.

V	D	size	J	DNA	CDR3
TRBV11-2	.	.	TRBJ1-2	TGTGCCAGCAGCGAGAGGGACTCCGGCCTTCGGCGCTATGGCTACACCTTC	CASSERDSGLRRYGYTF
TRBV20-1	.	many	TRBJ2-7	TGCAGTGCTAGAGATAGGGGACAACTTTTTTCCTACGAGCAGTACTTC	CSARDRGQLFSYEQYF
TRBV24-1	.	.	TRBJ2-1	TGTGCCACCAGTGACAACGCTCGGGGAAAAAGCTACAATGAGCAGTTCTTC	CATSDNARGKSYNEQFF
TRBV20-1	.	few	TRBJ2-7	TGCAGTGCTAGGACAGGTATCGAATACGAGCAGTACTTC	CSARTGIEYEQYF
TRBV24-1	.	.	TRBJ2-2	TGTGCCACCAGTGATTATGGGGCCGGGGAGCTGTTTTTT	CATSDYGAGELFF
TRBV7-9	.	few	TRBJ2-7	TGTGCCAGCAGCTTCCTTGGGCCCTACGAGCAGTACTTC	CASSFLGPYEQYF
TRBV4-1	TRBD1	.	TRBJ2-7	TGCGCCAGCAGCCACCCGGGACAGGCTGACTACGAGCAGTACTTC	CASSHPGQADYEQYF
TRBV24-1	.	.	TRBJ2-2	TGTGCCACCAGTGCCTACCCCGGGGAGCTGTTTTTT	CATSAYPGELFF
TRBV4-2	.	few	TRBJ2-1	TGTGCCAGCAGACTCCCATACGGCGCCGTCAATGCTCCTGGCTCCTACAATGAGCAGTTCTTC	CASRLPYGAVNAPGSYNEQFF
TRBV20-1	.	.	TRBJ2-1	TGCAGTGCTAGGAAGGGGGTCGGGTACAATGAGCAGTTCTTC	CSARKGVGYNEQFF
TRBV20-1	TRBD2	.	TRBJ2-1	TGCAGTGCTAGAGTCCGGACTAGCGAACGATACAATGAGCAGTTCTTC	CSARVRTSERYNEQFF
TRBV5-1	.	many	TRBJ2-3	TGCGCCAGCAGCTTGTTTTCGGGGTTCACAGATACGCAGTATTTT	CASSLFSGFTDTQYF
TRBV20-1	TRBD2	.	TRBJ2-7	TGCAGTGCTAGACCGACTAGCGGTCTAACCTACGAGCAGTACTTC	CSARPTSGLTYEQYF
TRBV5-1	TRBD1	.	TRBJ2-3	TGCGCCAGCAGCTTGGAACGGGACAGTTCGGGAGATACGCAGTATTTT	CASSLERDSSGDTQYF
TRBV6-4	TRBD2	.	TRBJ2-7	TGTGCCAGCAGTGACTCGGCAGAGCTATCTAGCGGGGGGGACTACGAGCAGTACTTC	CASSDSAELSSGGDYEQYF
TRBV7-2	.	.	TRBJ2-7	TGTGCCAGCAGCTCCGGGCCCCGGGGGACCTACGAGCAGTACTTC	CASSSGPRGTYEQYF
TRBV5-1	TRBD1	.	TRBJ2-2	TGCGCCAGCAGCTTGGACAGGGGGCGAAGAACCGGGGAGCTGTTTTTT	CASSLDRGRRTGELFF
TRBV7-8	.	many	TRBJ2-1	TGTGCCAGCAGCTTAGAGGGGGGGCCTTACAATGAGCAGTTCTTC	CASSLEGGPYNEQFF
TRBV7-8	TRBD1	.	TRBJ2-1	TGTGCCAGCAGCTTAGAGCAGGGACAGGGGAAGTACAATGAGCAGTTCTTC	CASSLEQGQGKYNEQFF
TRBV2	.	few	TRBJ1-4	TGTGCCAGCGGCTGGATCACAACTAATGAAAAACTGTTTTTT	CASGWITTNEKLFF
TRBV4-1	.	few	TRBJ2-6	TGCGCCAGCAGCCAAGCCCCCTGGACCGGACTCGGGGCCAACGTCCTGACTTTC	CASSQAPWTGLGANVLTF
TRBV4-3	.	.	TRBJ2-1	TGCGCCAGCAGCCAAGTGGTGGCGGGGCGGAGCTCCTACAATGAGCAGTTCTTC	CASSQVVAGRSSYNEQFF
TRBV5-1	.	.	TRBJ2-5	TGCGCCAGCAGCCCTCATGGAGGAGAGACCCAGTACTTC	CASSPHGGETQYF
TRBV25-1	.	few	TRBJ2-7	TGTGCCAGCAGTGAGGTATCCGAGCAGTACTTC	CASSEVSEQYF
TRBV12-3/TRBV12-4	TRBD1	few	TRBJ2-6	TGTGCCAGCAGTACGCGGACAGGGTATAGGACTGGGGCCAACGTCCTGACTTTC	CASSTRTGYRTGANVLTF
TRBV4-3	TRBD2	few	TRBJ2-2	TGCGCCAGCAGCCAACCGACTAGCGGGAACACCGGGGAGCTGTTTTTT	CASSQPTSGNTGELFF